A selection of T cell receptor beta chains follows, all from one sample in a study of T cell changes during pregnancy in multiple sclerosis. Assay: immunoSEQ multiplex PCR; the TCRdb copy retains only in-frame clones and omits some. Found here are tens of thousands of clones, approximately 89% of them singletons; the top ten hold 1.5% to 2%. This material consisted of peripheral blood, taken in the first trimester of pregnancy. The origin of the receptors is a female donor in good health, enrolled as a control in a pregnancy study. CDR3s include the opening cysteine and the closing phenylalanine or tryptophan. Fields, in order: J gene, D gene, V gene, clone size, CDR3 protein, CDR3 DNA. D genes are given only for firm matches. Size is omitted from some rows. Given values are once, few, many or a class for expanded clones.

TRBJ1-1	TRBD1	TRBV9	few	CASSVGSRGTNTEAFF	TGTGCCAGCAGCGTAGGGTCCAGGGGGACGAACACTGAAGCTTTCTTT
TRBJ2-7	TRBD1	TRBV7-9	.	CASSHGADRDYEQYF	TGTGCCAGCAGCCACGGAGCGGACAGGGACTACGAGCAGTACTTC
TRBJ1-5	TRBD1	TRBV7-2	.	CASSFSGQIDQPQHF	TGTGCCAGCAGCTTTTCGGGACAGATAGATCAGCCCCAGCATTTT
TRBJ2-7	TRBD1	TRBV18	.	CASSPSDRGRNEQYF	TGTGCCAGCTCACCCTCCGACAGGGGCCGGAACGAGCAGTACTTC
TRBJ1-1	TRBD1	TRBV7-8	.	CASSVRDRGNTEAFF	TGTGCCAGCAGCGTCCGGGACAGGGGAAACACTGAAGCTTTCTTT
TRBJ1-2	.	TRBV4-3	.	CASSAGRMYGYTF	TGCGCCAGCAGCGCGGGACGGATGTATGGCTACACCTTC
TRBJ1-2	.	TRBV7-2	.	CASSLLVPGQPNYGYTF	TGTGCCAGCAGCTTATTGGTACCAGGGCAGCCTAACTATGGCTACACCTTC
TRBJ2-4	.	TRBV7-9	once	CASSPRGAAKNIQYF	TGTGCCAGCAGCCCCAGGGGGGCAGCCAAAAACATTCAGTACTTC
TRBJ2-7	.	TRBV5-1	.	CASSPGGGYEQYF	TGCGCCAGCAGCCCTGGGGGCGGCTACGAGCAGTACTTC
TRBJ1-4	.	TRBV28	.	CASRPHQGSIKLFF	TGTGCCAGCAGGCCTCACCAGGGGAGTATAAAACTGTTTTTT
TRBJ1-3	.	TRBV6-1	.	CASSLPGIDNTIYF	TGTGCCAGCAGTTTGCCCGGGATCGACAACACCATATATTTT
TRBJ1-6	.	TRBV5-1	.	CASRPTVQGPNSPLHF	TGCGCCAGCAGGCCCACCGTACAGGGCCCTAATTCACCCCTCCACTTT
TRBJ2-7	TRBD2	TRBV7-2	.	CASSLGLEAGGLEQYF	TGTGCCAGCAGCTTAGGGTTGGAAGCGGGGGGTCTCGAGCAGTACTTC
TRBJ1-2	.	TRBV9	.	CASSHPITSANYGYTF	TGTGCCAGCAGCCACCCCATAACATCCGCTAACTATGGCTACACCTTC
TRBJ2-7	TRBD1	TRBV10-3	.	CAISSRGQGTYEQYF	TGTGCCATCAGTTCCCGGGGACAGGGAACTTACGAGCAGTACTTC
TRBJ1-1	.	TRBV6-5	.	CASSYDPGAETEAFF	TGTGCCAGCAGTTACGATCCCGGAGCGGAAACTGAAGCTTTCTTT
TRBJ2-1	.	TRBV25-1	few	CASTPGGHEQFF	TGTGCCAGCACCCCTGGGGGCCATGAGCAGTTCTTC
TRBJ2-4	TRBD1	TRBV6-6	.	CASRYRGLAKNIQYF	TGTGCCAGCAGATACAGGGGGCTGGCCAAAAACATTCAGTACTTC
TRBJ1-1	.	TRBV5-1	.	CASSLYRRVEAEAFF	TGCGCCAGCAGCTTGTATCGCAGGGTTGAGGCTGAAGCTTTCTTT
TRBJ2-2	TRBD1	TRBV7-2	.	CASSFTGGSSGELFF	TGTGCCAGCAGCTTTACAGGGGGCAGCTCCGGGGAGCTGTTTTTT
TRBJ1-5	.	TRBV30	.	CAWSGDRNQPQHF	TGTGCCTGGAGTGGCGACAGAAATCAGCCCCAGCATTTT
TRBJ1-1	.	TRBV5-1	.	CASSLEWQNTEAFF	TGCGCCAGCAGCTTGGAGTGGCAGAACACTGAAGCTTTCTTT
TRBJ2-2	.	TRBV9	.	CASSASTGGFTGELFF	TGTGCCAGCAGCGCCTCTACCGGGGGATTCACCGGGGAGCTGTTTTTT
TRBJ2-5	TRBD2	TRBV14	.	CASSQDGEGLQETQYF	TGTGCCAGCAGCCAAGACGGGGAGGGCCTCCAAGAGACCCAGTACTTC
TRBJ1-2	TRBD1	TRBV6-1	.	CASLTGQGDGYTF	TGTGCCAGCCTCACGGGACAGGGGGATGGCTACACCTTC
TRBJ1-5	.	TRBV7-2	.	CASSLGSGIGQPQHF	TGTGCCAGCAGCTTGGGGTCAGGGATTGGGCAGCCCCAGCATTTT
TRBJ2-3	.	TRBV30	.	CAWRDPGWGTDTQYF	TGTGCCTGGAGGGATCCAGGGTGGGGCACAGATACGCAGTATTTT
TRBJ2-7	.	TRBV9	.	CASSPGGAEQYF	TGTGCCAGCAGCCCCGGAGGAGCTGAGCAGTACTTC
TRBJ2-7	.	TRBV6-1	.	CASSDPYRYEQYF	TGTGCCAGCAGTGATCCCTACAGGTACGAGCAGTACTTC
TRBJ1-4	.	TRBV4-2	.	CASSQAGPQAEKLFF	TGTGCCAGCAGCCAAGCCGGTCCGCAGGCCGAAAAACTGTTTTTT
TRBJ1-1	TRBD1	TRBV19	.	CASKYRGPDYEAFF	TGTGCCAGCAAATACAGGGGGCCCGACTATGAAGCTTTCTTT
TRBJ1-1	.	TRBV4-2	.	CASSQDQYRPNTEAFF	TGTGCCAGCAGCCAAGATCAGTACAGACCGAACACTGAAGCTTTCTTT
TRBJ2-5	TRBD2	TRBV11-2	.	CASSANVPGLAGGETQYF	TGTGCCAGCAGCGCTAACGTCCCGGGACTAGCGGGAGGTGAGACCCAGTACTTC
TRBJ2-7	.	TRBV11-2	once	CASSPVGARKQYF	TGTGCCAGCAGCCCGGTGGGGGCGCGAAAGCAGTACTTC
TRBJ2-1	.	TRBV28	.	CASRGTVDEQFF	TGTGCCAGTCGGGGAACGGTCGATGAGCAGTTCTTC
TRBJ1-2	.	TRBV4-1	.	CASSQTGRGADGYTF	TGCGCCAGCAGCCAAACTGGGAGGGGGGCGGATGGCTACACCTTC
TRBJ2-5	.	TRBV25-1	.	CASSELGGPSQETQYF	TGTGCCAGCAGTGAATTGGGGGGGCCCTCACAAGAGACCCAGTACTTC
TRBJ2-7	TRBD1	TRBV7-8	.	CASSIRQGQEQYF	TGTGCCAGCAGTATCAGACAGGGTCAAGAGCAGTACTTC
TRBJ1-1	.	TRBV29-1	.	CSVDSDRLNTEAFF	TGCAGCGTTGACTCCGACAGGCTGAACACTGAAGCTTTCTTT
TRBJ2-5	.	TRBV25-1	.	CASSPFPSPDSNEGTQYF	TGTGCCAGCAGTCCCTTTCCAAGTCCAGACAGTAATGAAGGGACCCAGTACTTC
TRBJ1-2	.	TRBV15	.	CATNSRAHGYTF	TGTGCCACCAACTCCAGGGCGCATGGCTACACCTTC
TRBJ2-7	TRBD1	TRBV11-2	.	CASSASGTAYYEQYF	TGTGCCAGCAGCGCCTCCGGGACAGCGTACTACGAGCAGTACTTC
TRBJ1-3	TRBD1	TRBV4-3	.	CASSTNNQGAYTIYF	TGCGCCAGCAGCACTAATAACCAGGGGGCATACACCATATATTTT
TRBJ2-1	TRBD2	TRBV7-9	.	CASSLGTGSGGRYNEQFF	TGTGCCAGCAGCTTAGGGACGGGGAGCGGGGGGCGTTACAATGAGCAGTTCTTC
TRBJ2-5	.	TRBV6-1	.	CASSERVGGRETQYF	TGTGCCAGCAGTGAACGGGTGGGGGGAAGAGAGACCCAGTACTTC
TRBJ2-5	.	TRBV4-3	many	CASSRGGGLWETQYF	TGCGCCAGCAGCCGAGGGGGGGGCCTATGGGAGACCCAGTACTTC
TRBJ1-5	TRBD1	TRBV19	.	CATRVTGDYSNQPQHF	TGTGCCACCCGAGTGACAGGGGATTATAGCAATCAGCCCCAGCATTTT
TRBJ2-3	.	TRBV27	.	CASSPDLGNTQYF	TGTGCCAGCAGTCCAGACCTAGGCAATACGCAGTATTTT
TRBJ1-1	.	TRBV7-6	.	CASSPIEQAITEAFF	TGTGCCAGCAGCCCCATTGAGCAGGCCATCACTGAAGCTTTCTTT
TRBJ2-6	.	TRBV11-2	.	CASSLETGLNGANVLTF	TGTGCCAGCAGCTTAGAAACAGGGTTAAATGGGGCCAACGTCCTGACTTTC
TRBJ1-1	.	TRBV11-2	.	CASSLGGGIEAFF	TGTGCCAGCAGCTTAGGTGGCGGAATTGAAGCTTTCTTT
TRBJ2-7	.	TRBV7-6	.	CASSLEDGTYEQYF	TGTGCCAGCAGCTTAGAGGACGGGACCTACGAGCAGTACTTC
TRBJ1-5	.	TRBV5-5	once	CASSLVGTTNQPQHF	TGTGCCAGCAGCTTGGTTGGGACAACCAATCAGCCCCAGCATTTT
TRBJ1-6	.	TRBV5-5	.	CASSLSLNSPLHF	TGTGCCAGCAGCTTGTCACTTAATTCACCCCTCCACTTT
TRBJ2-5	TRBD1	TRBV5-4	.	CASSRGTGVQETQYF	TGTGCCAGCAGCCGCGGGACAGGGGTTCAAGAGACCCAGTACTTC
TRBJ1-2	.	TRBV19	.	CASSRLSGDGYGYTF	TGTGCCAGTAGCCGTTTGTCGGGGGACGGCTATGGCTACACCTTC
TRBJ1-6	.	TRBV5-4	.	CASSREGRNSPLHF	TGTGCCAGCAGCCGGGAGGGGCGGAATTCACCCCTCCACTTT